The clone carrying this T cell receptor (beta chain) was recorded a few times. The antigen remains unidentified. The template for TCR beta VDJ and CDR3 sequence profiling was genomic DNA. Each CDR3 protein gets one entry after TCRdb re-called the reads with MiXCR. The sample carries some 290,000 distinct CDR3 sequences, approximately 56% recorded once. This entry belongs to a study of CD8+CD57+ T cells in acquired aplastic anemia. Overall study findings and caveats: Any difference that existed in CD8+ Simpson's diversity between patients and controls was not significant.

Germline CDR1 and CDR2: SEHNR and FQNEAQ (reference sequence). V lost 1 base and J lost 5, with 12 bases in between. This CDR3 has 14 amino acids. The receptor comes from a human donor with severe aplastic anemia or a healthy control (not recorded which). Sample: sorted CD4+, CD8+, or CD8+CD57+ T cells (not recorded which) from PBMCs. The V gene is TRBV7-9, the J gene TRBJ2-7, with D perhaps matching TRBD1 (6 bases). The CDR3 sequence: CASSLVQTGNEQYF. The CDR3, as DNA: TGTGCCAGCAGCTTAGTGCAGACAGGCAACGAGCAGTACTTC.